This T cell receptor beta chain was sequenced during a study of blood T cell repertoires in COVID-19. Libraries were prepared by immunoSEQ multiplex PCR; TCRdb keeps only in-frame clonotypes and omits some of them. The sample shows approximately 530,000 clones, less than 90% of them seen only once. Enrolment of Seattle patients took place during active infection, and they were followed longitudinally. There are 13 residues in the CDR3. After removal of 6 bases from V and 6 bases from J, the junction contained 3 bases not matched to a gene. The V gene's germline CDR1 is MNHEY and CDR2 SVGAGI. Material: peripheral blood. This sequence originates from a woman aged 45 to 65 with COVID-19, enrolled during active disease. The V gene is TRBV6-5, the J gene TRBJ1-2; 11 positions match TRBD1. The CDR3 loop reads CASRDRGHDGYTF. The CDR3 coding sequence is TGTGCCAGCAGGGACAGGGGGCATGATGGCTACACCTTC.